These 24 T cell receptor beta chains originate from one sample sequenced in a study of cytomegalovirus exposure and HLA in healthy donors. This PCR relied on a set of 60 Vbeta primers and 13 Jbeta primers. Sequenced by immunoSEQ multiplex PCR; TCRdb stores in-frame clones only, minus some. The data show around 100,000 clones, 70% to 80% seen once. Sequenced material: PBMCs. These TCRs come from a man aged 50 to 59 in good health and CMV-seropositive.

The chain has TRBV28 and TRBJ2-7, with D hard to call. The CDR3 covers 15 residues. Trimming stripped 8 bases from V and 4 bases from J, with 21 bases between. CDR1 is MDHEN, CDR2 SYDVKM, per germline. In DNA form, the CDR3 reads TGTGCCAGCCAACCTACAGTCTCCCTGAAGTACGAGCAGTACTTC. Protein: CASQPTVSLKYEQYF.

This CDR3 reads CASSTQFGTSGYTQYF. The CDR3 bases are TGTGCCAGTAGTACCCAATTCGGGACTAGCGGGTATACGCAGTATTTT. The genes are TRBV19 and TRBJ2-3; TRBD2 aligns across 12 bases. V was clipped by 4 bases and J by 7 bases; unmatched bases: 9. CDR3 length equals 16 residues. Germline values: CDR1 LNHDA, CDR2 SQIVND (reference sequence).

This clone was counted a single time. V gene TRBV2 combines with J gene TRBJ1-1; D perhaps matches TRBD1 (5 bases). This CDR3 spans 14 amino acids. Germline lookup yields CDR1 SNHLY and CDR2 FYNNEI. The V end was cut by 5 bases, the J end by 4 bases, with 14 bases between. The CDR3 DNA reads TGTGCCAGCAGTTTTGGGGGGATCGGCACTGAAGCTTTCTTT. Translating it yields CASSFGGIGTEAFF.

The chain is built from TRBV6-1 and TRBJ1-1; no firm D call. From germline, CDR1 is MNHNS and CDR2 SASEGT. Trimming left V 4 bases short and J 0 bases short, with 12 bases between. The CDR3 covers 15 residues. The CDR3, as DNA: TGTGCCAGCAGTGTGGGAGGATTCATGAACACTGAAGCTTTCTTT. It codes for CASSVGGFMNTEAFF.

V and J are TRBV12-5 and TRBJ1-5, with unresolved D. CDR1 is LGHNT and CDR2 is FRNRAP in the germline V gene. V dropped 4 bases and J dropped 5 bases, with 15 bases sitting between them. This CDR3 comprises 15 residues. The CDR3 DNA reads as TGTGCTAGTGGTTCAGGCCTCCCTGGCGATCAGCCCCAGCATTTT. Residues: CASGSGLPGDQPQHF.

The chain joins TRBV4-1 to TRBJ1-1, with TRBD1 identical over 8 bases. The CDR3 length is 16 residues. CDR1 is MGHRA, CDR2 YSYEKL, per germline. V shed 3 bases and J 4 bases; nucleotides not matched to a gene: 10. The CDR3 spells CASSQDDFTGGTEAFF. The CDR3 coding sequence is TGCGCCAGCAGCCAGGATGATTTCACAGGGGGCACTGAAGCTTTCTTT.

The chain carries TRBV19 and TRBJ1-2; 10 bases align to TRBD1. The CDR3 runs 14 residues. The J segment lost 3 bases and the V segment lost 6 bases, leaving 4 bases of the junction unmatched. Looked up from germline, CDR1 is LNHDA and CDR2 is SQIVND (reference sequence). Written as DNA, the CDR3 is TGTGCCAGTAGAATTGGGACAGGGGACTATGGCTACACCTTC. It translates to CASRIGTGDYGYTF.

This clone was observed a few times. This sequence joins TRBV12-5 and TRBJ2-7; 13 nucleotides agree with TRBD2. This CDR3 contains 17 residues. J was trimmed by 3 bases and V by 0 bases; bases with no gene match: 5. The germline V gene encodes CDR1 LGHNT and CDR2 FRNRAP. CDR3 nucleotide sequence: TGTGCTAGTGGTTTGGTTGGGACTAGCGGGACTTACTACGAGCAGTACTTC. Translation: CASGLVGTSGTYYEQYF.

The chain recombines TRBV9 with TRBJ2-7, with TRBD1 matching 9 bases. Germline CDR1 and CDR2: SGDLS and YYNGEE. Trimming removed 4 bases from V and 3 bases from J; junction bases left unmatched: 5. There are 14 residues in the CDR3. The CDR3 is CASSPGQGLYEQYF. As DNA, the CDR3 is TGTGCCAGCAGCCCGGGACAGGGACTCTACGAGCAGTACTTC.

The chain combines TRBV7-8 with TRBJ1-1; no definite D call. The CDR3 covers 13 residues. CDR1 and CDR2 (germline): SGHVS, FQNEAQ. Trimming pared 6 bases from V and 0 bases from J, leaving 8 bases between. The CDR3 is CASRVSLNTEAFF. In DNA, the CDR3 is TGTGCCAGCAGGGTAAGCTTGAACACTGAAGCTTTCTTT.

The chain joins TRBV5-6 to TRBJ1-3, with a possible D match to TRBD1 (5 bases). This CDR3 comprises 14 residues. Trimming stripped 2 bases from V and 1 base from J, with 7 bases between. CDR1 is SGHDT, CDR2 YYEEEE, per germline. The CDR3 sequence: CASSFGGSGNTIYF. CDR3 nucleotide sequence: TGTGCCAGCAGCTTCGGGGGATCTGGAAACACCATATATTTT.

The chain joins TRBV7-9 to TRBJ2-3; TRBD1 is a possible D gene (6 bases). The CDR3 extends over 15 amino acids. V lost 5 bases and J 0 bases, leaving 12 bases between the germline ends. The germline gives CDR1 SEHNR, CDR2 FQNEAQ (reference sequence). The CDR3: CASSPGTPSTDTQYF. CDR3 bases: TGTGCCAGCAGCCCCGGGACACCTAGCACAGATACGCAGTATTTT.

The chain links TRBV11-3 to TRBJ2-5, with TRBD2 identical over 8 bases. This CDR3 is built from 13 residues. After removal of 4 bases from V and 4 bases from J, the junction contained 2 bases not matched to a gene. Germline V gene lookup returns CDR1 SGHNT and CDR2 YENEEA. The CDR3 region is CASSSAGVETQYF. CDR3 DNA: TGTGCCAGCAGCTCAGCGGGAGTAGAGACCCAGTACTTC.

This chain uses TRBV5-1 with TRBJ2-5; the D gene is possibly TRBD1 (8 bases). The CDR3 is made up of 14 amino acids. Per germline, CDR1 SGHRS and CDR2 YFSETQ. V lost 4 bases and J lost 3, with 13 bases in between. The CDR3 bases are TGCGCCAGCAGCATTACAGGGGGGGAAGAGACCCAGTACTTC. Its translation is CASSITGGEETQYF.

The chain recombines TRBV2 with TRBJ1-2, with D uncertain. The CDR3 consists of 14 residues. Germline V gene data show CDR1 as SNHLY and CDR2 as FYNNEI. Trimming took 3 bases from V and 2 from J, leaving 10 bases between them. CDR3 DNA sequence: TGTGCCAGCAGTGAGACCAGGCAGAACTATGGCTACACCTTC. Its protein is CASSETRQNYGYTF.

The V gene is TRBV19, the J gene TRBJ2-1; D gene unclear. The V and J ends lost 8 bases and 7 bases respectively, with 15 bases between them. Germline values: CDR1 LNHDA, CDR2 SQIVND (reference sequence). The CDR3 contains 13 residues. The CDR3 here is CASRSQPHNEQFF. CDR3 coding DNA: TGTGCCAGTCGTTCACAGCCCCATAATGAGCAGTTCTTC.

In its sample, this clone was seen a few times. The gene calls are TRBV9 and TRBJ2-1, with 8 bases identical to TRBD2. Germline lookup yields CDR1 SGDLS and CDR2 YYNGEE. The CDR3 is 19 amino acids. Trimming took 4 bases from V and 5 from J; bases not matched to a gene: 20. CDR3 in DNA: TGTGCCAGCAGCTTTTCCGGACTAGCTTTCAACCCCCCGGACAATGAGCAGTTCTTC. Its protein product is CASSFSGLAFNPPDNEQFF.

The chain joins TRBV4-2 to TRBJ2-3, with 8 bases matching TRBD2. The CDR3 consists of 16 residues. V trimming: 3 bases; J trimming: 4 bases; junction bases outside the gene matches: 9. CDR1 is LGHNA, CDR2 YNFKEQ, per germline. The DNA for the CDR3 is TGTGCCAGCAGCCAGGCACGGGGGGGCGGCGCAGATACGCAGTATTTT. Its protein product is CASSQARGGGADTQYF.

The genes are TRBV29-1 and TRBJ1-1; maybe TRBD1 (6 bases). Trimming stripped 3 bases from V and 0 bases from J, with 17 bases between. Germline CDR1 is SQVTM and CDR2 is ANQGSEA. The CDR3 length is 16 residues. CDR3 DNA sequence: TGCAGCGTTGAGGGGCTGAAGGACAGAATGAACACTGAAGCTTTCTTT. Residues: CSVEGLKDRMNTEAFF.

This clone was detected a few times. The chain carries TRBV2 and TRBJ1-4, with TRBD1 matching over 10 bases. Germline-derived CDR1 and CDR2 are SNHLY and FYNNEI. V lost 11 bases to trimming and J lost 7 bases; unmatched junction nucleotides: 16. The CDR3 contains 16 residues. CDR3 residues: CASCRDRGAGREKLFF. As DNA, the CDR3 is TGTGCCTCCTGCCGGGACAGGGGCGCCGGTCGTGAAAAACTGTTTTTT.

This chain uses TRBV6-1 with TRBJ1-4, with TRBD1 matching 8 bases. Unmatched junction bases numbered 5, after V lost 1 base and J lost 10 bases. CDR3 size: 14 residues. Germline assignment: CDR1 MNHNS and CDR2 SASEGT. For the CDR3, the DNA is TGTGCCAGCAGTGAAGGGACAGGGATGGGAAAACTGTTTTTT. Translated, it gives CASSEGTGMGKLFF.

V and J are TRBV5-1 and TRBJ1-4; 7 bases map to TRBD1. CDR3 size: 14 residues. V was clipped by 3 bases and J by 6 bases; unmatched bases: 5. Germline CDR1 is SGHRS and CDR2 is YFSETQ. DNA for the CDR3: TGCGCCAGCAGCTCCGGGACAGTCTATGAAAAACTGTTTTTT. Protein product: CASSSGTVYEKLFF.

V is TRBV7-2 and J is TRBJ2-3; D is perhaps TRBD2 (6 bases). Germline V gene lookup returns CDR1 SGHTA and CDR2 FQGNSA. The CDR3 has 14 residues. Trimming took off 5 bases at V and 6 bases at J, with 15 bases between the two ends. The CDR3 bases are TGTGCCAGCAGCGTCGGGACTCCAAGGGATACGCAGTATTTT. It encodes CASSVGTPRDTQYF.

The chain is built from TRBV9 and TRBJ1-1; no clear D. Germline-derived CDR1 and CDR2 are SGDLS and YYNGEE. The CDR3 length is 13 residues. Between the trimmed V and J ends, which lost 3 bases and 7 bases, there was a span of 13 bases. CDR3 in DNA: TGTGCCAGCAGCGCAGGAAGTGGCGTTGAAGCTTTCTTT. Translation: CASSAGSGVEAFF.